This T cell receptor (beta chain) originates from a study of Tregs in tolerant kidney transplant recipients. This clone was recorded a few times. The CDR3 runs to 18 residues. Per germline, CDR1 MGHRA and CDR2 YSYEKL. J was trimmed by 7 bases and V by 3 bases; bases with no gene match: 18. This table comes from immunoSEQ multiplex PCR, and its TCRdb copy is limited to in-frame clones, with some not included. The data hold under 20,000 clones, with roughly 82% observed a single time. The sequenced sample was Tregs from blood. This chain joins TRBV4-1 and TRBJ2-7, with 10 bases that match TRBD1. This clonotype was sampled from a human donor in good health. Here the CDR3 DNA reads TGCGCCAGCAGCCACTTGGTATCGGGCAGGGACAGGGGACGGGAGCAGTACTTC. Encoded protein: CASSHLVSGRDRGREQYF.